This T cell receptor beta chain was identified during a study of OX40 agonist ivuxolimab in advanced cancers. Of note for this clone: Its specificity is unknown.

General study points: Clonal expansion by week 6 occurred in CD4+ and CD8+ blood T cells (at 0.1 to 3.0 mg/kg).

CDR1 is MNHNY, CDR2 SVGAGI, per germline (reference sequence). With 4 bases clipped from V and 12 bases from J, the junction kept 9 bases outside the gene matches. This CDR3 region has 15 residues. Data came from immunoSEQ multiplex PCR; TCRdb stores just in-frame clones and leaves some out. There are 50,000 to 70,000 clones in the sample; about 91% occur only once, and about 0.44% lies in the top ten. This TCR came from an adult with an advanced solid tumor such as melanoma, head and neck, liver or kidney cancer. The source material was CD4+ or CD8+ T cells sorted from blood, sampled in a trial of the OX40 agonist ivuxolimab. The chain recombines TRBV6-6 with TRBJ2-1, with 13 positions matching TRBD2. The CDR3, as DNA: TGTGCCAGCAGTTCACAAGGACTAGCGGGAGCTGGGCAGTTCTTC. Translated, it gives CASSSQGLAGAGQFF.